These T cell receptor beta chains were read from a single sample in a study of regulatory dendritic cells for organ transplantation. Clones were read by immunoSEQ multiplex PCR, and TCRdb kept only the in-frame ones, dropping some. The sample consists of approximately 22,000 clones, roughly 88% of them appearing once. For these TCRs, the target antigens are not known. Sequencing used naive CD4+ T cells from blood cultured with regulatory dendritic cells. These receptors were taken from a human donor in good health. CDR3s leave out the opening cysteine and the closing phenylalanine or tryptophan. A D gene is named only where the DNA matches it firmly.

V	D	J	CDR3
TRBV4-2	-	TRBJ1-1	ASSQRGNTEAF
TRBV4-1	TRBD1	TRBJ1-2	ASSQMGQGDYGYT
TRBV6-6	TRBD1	TRBJ1-3	ASSRTGDGGGTIY
TRBV5-1	TRBD1	TRBJ2-7	ASSLGGTDYEQY
TRBV6-5	-	TRBJ2-7	ATSSPGSGRKY
TRBV28	-	TRBJ1-2	ASSLYPGRGLYGYT
TRBV19	-	TRBJ2-7	ASSKPNYEQY
TRBV4-1	-	TRBJ1-2	ASSQESTTYGYT
TRBV28	-	TRBJ1-4	AIGTGATNEKLF
TRBV5-4	-	TRBJ2-2	ASSLRAGLNTGELF
TRBV7-9	-	TRBJ2-3	ASSLGSPTDTQY
TRBV30	-	TRBJ1-5	AWSVRERSTPQH
TRBV18	-	TRBJ2-7	ASSPFDGYEQY
TRBV18	-	TRBJ2-7	ASSPKSPRSSYEQY
TRBV11-2	-	TRBJ1-1	ASSLSYNTEAF
TRBV6-5	TRBD1	TRBJ2-7	ASRGDRGATYEQY
TRBV28	TRBD2	TRBJ2-1	ASSSVLASQF
TRBV7-2	-	TRBJ2-3	ASSLPFLGGTDTQY
TRBV9	-	TRBJ2-1	ASSVAPEGGIQF
TRBV5-8	-	TRBJ2-1	ASSSVRGNEQF
TRBV7-2	-	TRBJ2-2	ASSRPTGGATGELF
TRBV7-2	-	TRBJ1-6	ASSSRDAISPLH
TRBV5-4	-	TRBJ1-4	ASSGGGGQGHEKLF
TRBV30	-	TRBJ1-3	AWSGGTGNTIY
TRBV18	-	TRBJ2-5	ASSPGGLLGTQY
TRBV29-1	-	TRBJ2-5	SVQGGLAQY
TRBV19	TRBD1	TRBJ1-2	ASCRGLNYGYT
TRBV5-1	TRBD2	TRBJ2-3	ASRALAGGADTQY
TRBV7-3	TRBD2	TRBJ2-1	ASSFSGGARWDNEQF
TRBV5-4	-	TRBJ2-7	ASSTGTRTGEQY
TRBV25-1	TRBD2	TRBJ2-7	ASSEYRSGSYEQY
TRBV4-1	-	TRBJ2-3	ASSQDWDSSRTQY
TRBV6-5	TRBD1	TRBJ2-7	ASSRTGVAEQY
TRBV7-2	-	TRBJ1-3	ASSFYRGNTIY
TRBV19	TRBD2	TRBJ2-2	ASRPGLAGANTGELF
TRBV5-1	-	TRBJ1-2	ASSLDAYGYT
TRBV7-9	TRBD2	TRBJ2-3	ASSLTSGGTDTQY